The clone carrying this T cell receptor beta chain was found a few times. The sample comes from a study of sequential checkpoint blockade in melanoma. Only in-frame clones appear in the TCRdb table, and some are missing; sequencing was by immunoSEQ multiplex PCR. The table includes about 37,000 clones, roughly 32% detected once. Specified treatment: randomized to nivolumab then ipilimumab (arm A) or the reverse (arm B). V shed 5 bases and J shed 0 bases, with 11 bases lying between them. The CDR3 spans 15 residues. Germline V gives CDR1 SGHNT, CDR2 YENEEA. This rearrangement joins TRBV11-3 to TRBJ1-3; TRBD1 is a possible D gene (6 bases). The starting material was tumor tissue (inferred from file names), obtained from a patient given nivolumab and ipilimumab in sequence. The clonotype was recovered from a human donor with melanoma. This CDR3 reads CASSVRTASGNTIYF. The CDR3 DNA is TGTGCCAGCAGCGTTAGGACAGCCTCTGGAAACACCATATATTTT.